This T cell receptor (beta chain) was sequenced in a study of early T cells in non-severe SARS-CoV-2 infection. The length of the CDR3 is 15 residues. V dropped 6 bases and J dropped 5 bases, with 17 bases sitting between them. Germline V gene sequence: CDR1 SNHLY, CDR2 FYNNEI. This clonotype was counted at least ten times. A single record per CDR3 protein comes from TCRdb applying MiXCR to the 5' RACE reads. The table records more than 60,000 distinct CDR3 sequences, around an eighth of them present only once. The chain joins TRBV2 to TRBJ1-5, with D unclear. This sequence originates from an adult who was a healthcare worker with PCR-confirmed SARS-CoV-2 infection or an uninfected control (not recorded which). The sequenced sample was whole blood, obtained at baseline. CDR3 residues: CASRAKTVGDQPQHF. DNA for the CDR3: TGTGCCAGCAGGGCCAAAACAGTAGGAGATCAGCCCCAGCATTTT.